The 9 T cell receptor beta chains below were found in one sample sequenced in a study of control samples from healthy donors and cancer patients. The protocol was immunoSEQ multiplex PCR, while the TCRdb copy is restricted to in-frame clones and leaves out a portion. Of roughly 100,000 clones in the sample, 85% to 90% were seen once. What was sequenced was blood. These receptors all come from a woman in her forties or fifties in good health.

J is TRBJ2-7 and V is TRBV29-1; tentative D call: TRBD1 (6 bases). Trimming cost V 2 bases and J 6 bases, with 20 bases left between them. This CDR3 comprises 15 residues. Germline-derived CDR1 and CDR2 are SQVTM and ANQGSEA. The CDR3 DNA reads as TGCAGCGTTGAAATCCGGCAGGGGCATGACGGCGAGCAGTACTTC. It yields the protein CSVEIRQGHDGEQYF.

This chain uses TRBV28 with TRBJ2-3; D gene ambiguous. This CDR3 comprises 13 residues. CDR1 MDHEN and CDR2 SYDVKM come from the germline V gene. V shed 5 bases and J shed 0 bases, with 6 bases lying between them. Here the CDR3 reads CASSPPSTDTQYF. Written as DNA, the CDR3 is TGTGCCAGCAGTCCCCCAAGCACAGATACGCAGTATTTT.

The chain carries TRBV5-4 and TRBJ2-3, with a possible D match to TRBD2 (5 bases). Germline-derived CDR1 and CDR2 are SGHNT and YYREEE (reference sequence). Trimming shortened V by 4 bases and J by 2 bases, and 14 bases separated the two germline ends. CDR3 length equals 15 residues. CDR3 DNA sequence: TGTGCCAGCAGCGAGACTAACACGCCCACAGATACGCAGTATTTT. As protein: CASSETNTPTDTQYF.

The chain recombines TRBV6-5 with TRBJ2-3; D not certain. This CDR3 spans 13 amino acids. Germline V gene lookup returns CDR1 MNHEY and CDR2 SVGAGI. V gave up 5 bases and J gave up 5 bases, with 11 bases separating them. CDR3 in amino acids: CASSPDQRDTQYF. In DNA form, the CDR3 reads TGTGCCAGCAGTCCGGACCAAAGAGATACGCAGTATTTT.

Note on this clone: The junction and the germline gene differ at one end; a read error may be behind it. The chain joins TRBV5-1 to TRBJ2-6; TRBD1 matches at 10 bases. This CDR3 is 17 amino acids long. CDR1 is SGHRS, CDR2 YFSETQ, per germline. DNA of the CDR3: TGCGCCCGCAGCTGGGGGGGACAGGGGAGAGGGGCCAACGTCCTGACTTTC. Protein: CARSWGGQGRGANVLTF.

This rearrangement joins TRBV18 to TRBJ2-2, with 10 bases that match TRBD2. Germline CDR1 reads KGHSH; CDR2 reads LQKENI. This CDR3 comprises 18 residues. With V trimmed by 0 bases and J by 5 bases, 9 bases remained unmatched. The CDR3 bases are TGTGCCAGCTCACCACCCTCTCTGCTAGCGGGAGTGACCGGGGAGCTGTTTTTT. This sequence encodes CASSPPSLLAGVTGELFF.

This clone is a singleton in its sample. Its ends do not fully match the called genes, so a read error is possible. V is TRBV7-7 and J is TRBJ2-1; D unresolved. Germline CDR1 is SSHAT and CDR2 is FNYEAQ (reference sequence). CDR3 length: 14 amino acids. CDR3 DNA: TGTGCTAGCAGCTTTGGGTTCACCTCCAATGAGCAGTTCTTC. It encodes CASSFGFTSNEQFF.

The CDR3 nucleotides read TGTGCCAGCAGCCGTCGTAATAGCAATGAGCAGTTCTTC. The encoded protein is CASSRRNSNEQFF. V and J are TRBV14 and TRBJ2-1, with D unclear. This CDR3 is built from 13 residues. V gave up 4 bases and J gave up 6 bases, with 10 bases separating them. Per the germline V gene, CDR1 is SGHDN and CDR2 is FVKESK.

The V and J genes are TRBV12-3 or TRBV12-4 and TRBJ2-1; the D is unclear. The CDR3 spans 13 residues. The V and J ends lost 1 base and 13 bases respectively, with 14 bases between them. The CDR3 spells CASSLVERPPQFF. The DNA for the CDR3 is TGTGCCAGCAGTTTAGTCGAGCGCCCGCCCCAGTTCTTC.